Shown below are 28 T cell receptor beta chains from a single sample sequenced in a study of OX40 agonist ivuxolimab in advanced cancers. The library was generated by the immunoSEQ multiplex PCR assay. Held by TCRdb, this immuneACCESS table contains in-frame sequences only and omits some clones. Under half of the omission traces to an unresolved V gene where checked; the cause of the rest is unknown. Across this sample there are tens of thousands of clones, with around 83% seen only once. The ten most abundant clones make up roughly 2.5% of the sample. The specimen was CD4+ or CD8+ T cells sorted from blood, collected in a trial of the OX40 agonist ivuxolimab. The receptors derive from an adult with an advanced solid tumor such as melanoma, head and neck, liver or kidney cancer.

The chain has TRBV5-6 and TRBJ2-1; D possibly corresponds to TRBD1 (6 bases). Trimming shortened V by 4 bases and J by 4 bases, and 18 bases separated the two germline ends. Germline V gene data show CDR1 as SGHDT and CDR2 as YYEEEE. The CDR3 sequence is 16 residues long. The CDR3, as DNA: TGTGCCAGCAGCCTCACAGGGAATAACTTATACAATGAGCAGTTCTTC. Encoded protein: CASSLTGNNLYNEQFF. The variable domain in full, completed from reference TRBV5-6 and TRBJ2-1, reads DAGVTQSPTHLIKTRGQQVTLRCSPKSGHDTVSWYQQALGQGPQFIFQYYEEEERQRGNFPDRFSGHQFPNYSSELNVNALLLGDSALYLCASSLTGNNLYNEQFFGPGTRLTVL.

V is TRBV18 and J is TRBJ2-3, with D perhaps TRBD1 (5 bases). Between the trimmed V and J ends, which lost 6 bases and 5 bases, there was a span of 21 bases. The CDR3 consists of 16 residues. Germline V gene sequence: CDR1 KGHSH, CDR2 LQKENI. CDR3 loop: CASSPYRSTDGDTQYF. The CDR3 DNA sequence: TGTGCCAGCTCCCCTTACCGTTCGACAGATGGAGATACGCAGTATTTT. Looking up the rest from reference TRBV18 and TRBJ2-3 gives the full variable domain: NAGVMQNPRHLVRRRGQEARLRCSPMKGHSHVYWYRQLPEEGLKFMVYLQKENIIDESGMPKERFSAEFPKEGPSILRIQQVVRGDSAAYFCASSPYRSTDGDTQYFGPGTRLTVL.

The chain carries TRBV30 and TRBJ1-3; no definite D call. The V end lost 7 bases, the J end lost 0 bases, and 13 bases lay between the germline ends. The CDR3 is 14 residues long. The V gene's germline CDR1 is GTSNPN and CDR2 SVGIG (reference sequence). The CDR3 coding sequence is TGTGCCTCATCGACCGGGAGCTCTGGAAACACCATATATTTT. Its protein product is CASSTGSSGNTIYF.

The V and J genes are TRBV6-5 and TRBJ1-1; D is uncertain. Germline V CDR1 and CDR2: MNHEY, SVGAGI. The CDR3 runs to 12 residues. V lost 6 bases and J lost 1, with 6 bases in between. The CDR3 nucleotides read TGTGCCAGCAGACGACCGAACACTGAAGCTTTCTTT. It encodes CASRRPNTEAFF.

This clone was observed a few times. The V call is TRBV5-1, the J call TRBJ2-1, with 9 positions matching TRBD2. This CDR3 is 16 amino acids long. Germline V gene lookup returns CDR1 SGHRS and CDR2 YFSETQ. V lost 0 bases, J lost 13 bases, and 14 bases stayed unmatched. Here the CDR3 DNA reads TGCGCCAGCAGCTTGGGACTAGCGGTCTTCGCGCCGGAACAGTTCTTC. This encodes CASSLGLAVFAPEQFF.

The chain employs TRBV5-4 and TRBJ2-1; D not resolved. The CDR3 has 14 residues. V was cut by 0 bases and J by 3 bases, with 7 bases left in between. Germline CDR1 is SGHNT and CDR2 is YYREEE (reference sequence). In DNA, the CDR3 is TGTGCCAGCAGCTTGGTTACGGGCTACAATGAGCAGTTCTTC. It is translated as CASSLVTGYNEQFF.

The genes are TRBV4-3 and TRBJ2-1; D is undetermined. The CDR3 sequence is 14 residues long. V shed 1 base and J shed 8 bases, with 12 bases lying between them. CDR1 and CDR2 from the germline V gene are LGHNA and YSLEER. Here the CDR3 DNA reads TGCGCCAGCAGCCAAGGCTTGCTCGAGGATGAGCAGTTCTTC. Translation: CASSQGLLEDEQFF.

This chain connects TRBV5-1 to TRBJ2-1; tentative D call: TRBD1 (6 bases). This CDR3 is 15 amino acids long. Germline values: CDR1 SGHRS, CDR2 YFSETQ. V was pared by 7 bases and J by 0 bases, with 14 bases between. The CDR3 protein is CASGDISSSYNEQFF. As DNA, the CDR3 is TGCGCCAGCGGGGACATTTCGAGCTCCTACAATGAGCAGTTCTTC.

V usage is TRBV5-1 and J usage is TRBJ1-1, with D perhaps TRBD1 (5 bases). V lost 0 bases and J lost 2, with 11 bases in between. The germline V gene has CDR1 SGHRS and CDR2 YFSETQ. The CDR3 contains 15 residues. DNA for the CDR3: TGCGCCAGCAGCTTGGTATGGGGGAGAAACACTGAAGCTTTCTTT. This translates into CASSLVWGRNTEAFF.

This sequence joins TRBV7-6 and TRBJ1-5; D not certain. Germline V CDR1 and CDR2: SGHVS, FNYEAQ. The CDR3 loop spans 17 amino acids. V was clipped by 1 base and J by 4 bases, with 17 bases between them. The CDR3 spells CASSLEEVRPRNQPQHF. Written as DNA, the CDR3 is TGTGCCAGCAGCTTAGAGGAGGTCAGGCCGCGGAATCAGCCCCAGCATTTT.

The CDR3 sequence: CARNGSGANVLTF. CDR3 DNA sequence: TGTGCCAGGAACGGGTCTGGGGCCAACGTCCTGACTTTC. The gene calls are TRBV19 and TRBJ2-6; D is ambiguous. Germline CDR1 is LNHDA and CDR2 is SQIVND (reference sequence). V lost 9 bases and J lost 1, with 7 bases in between. This CDR3 is 13 amino acids long.

This clone was seen only a few times. In DNA form, the CDR3 reads TGTGCCTGGGGTTGGGCGGGAGCGACGAGCTCCTACGAGCAGTACTTC. Protein product: CAWGWAGATSSYEQYF. This chain links TRBV30 with TRBJ2-7; 7 positions match TRBD2. The CDR3 length is 16 residues. Germline V lookup: CDR1 GTSNPN, CDR2 SVGIG (reference sequence). J gave up 0 bases and V 5 bases, and 13 bases lay outside the gene matches. Filled out from reference TRBV30 and TRBJ2-7, the complete variable domain reads SQTIHQWPATLVQPVGSPLSLECTVEGTSNPNLYWYRQAAGRGLQLLFYSVGIGQISSEVPQNLSASRPQDRQFILSSKKLLLSDSGFYLCAWGWAGATSSYEQYFGPGTRLTVT.

CDR3 loop: CASSATRDPPYTDTQYF. The DNA of the CDR3 is TGTGCCAGCAGCGCAACCAGGGACCCCCCCTATACAGATACGCAGTATTTT. The J gene is TRBJ2-3, the V gene TRBV5-4; D may be TRBD1 or TRBD2 (5 bases each). The CDR3 extends over 17 amino acids. Germline lookup yields CDR1 SGHNT and CDR2 YYREEE (reference sequence). V dropped 4 bases and J dropped 3 bases, with 21 bases sitting between them.

The CDR3 is CASSQTLTSGSLEQFF. CDR3 sequence (DNA): TGTGCCAGCAGCCAGACTCTGACTAGCGGGAGTCTAGAGCAGTTCTTC. V gene TRBV7-9 combines with J gene TRBJ2-1, with 12 bases matching TRBD2. The CDR3 contains 16 residues. In germline, CDR1 is SEHNR, CDR2 FQNEAQ (reference sequence). V shed 5 bases, J shed 10 bases, and the junction held 12 bases outside the gene matches.

About this clone: Sequence at one end of the junction differs from germline and may be a read error. This chain connects TRBV5-1 to TRBJ2-7, with TRBD1 matching over 8 bases. The germline V gene has CDR1 SGHRS and CDR2 YFSETQ. This CDR3 is 10 amino acids long. The CDR3 DNA follows: TGCGCCAGCAGCCGGGACAGGCTGAACTTC. It encodes CASSRDRLNF.

This clone appeared a few times. V is TRBV7-2 and J is TRBJ2-1; 9 nucleotides match TRBD2. The CDR3 consists of 17 residues. Germline CDR1 SGHTA, CDR2 FQGNSA. The J segment lost 6 bases and the V segment lost 5 bases, leaving 14 bases of the junction unmatched. CDR3 protein: CASSKPGLADPRNEQFF. The CDR3 DNA reads as TGTGCCAGCAGCAAACCGGGACTAGCCGATCCCCGCAATGAGCAGTTCTTC.

This sequence joins TRBV7-2 and TRBJ1-5; D is uncertain. Germline values: CDR1 SGHTA, CDR2 FQGNSA. The CDR3 totals 15 residues. V lost 4 bases, J lost 5 bases, and 15 bases lay in between. CDR3 DNA sequence: TGTGCCAGCAGCTCCAGCGGATGGGGAGATCAGCCCCAGCATTTT. The encoded protein is CASSSSGWGDQPQHF.

The chain joins TRBV7-2 to TRBJ1-3; no reliable D call. The CDR3 extends over 14 amino acids. V was clipped by 1 base and J by 0 bases, with 4 bases between them. From germline, CDR1 is SGHTA and CDR2 FQGNSA. The chain's CDR3 is CASSLEASGNTIYF. The CDR3 nucleotides are TGTGCCAGCAGCTTAGAGGCCTCTGGAAACACCATATATTTT.

The chain has TRBV6-5 and TRBJ2-2; 7 bases map to TRBD1. Looked up from germline, CDR1 is MNHEY and CDR2 is SVGAGI. This CDR3 spans 16 amino acids. V was pared by 3 bases and J by 2 bases, with 6 bases of the junction left unmatched. The CDR3 sequence is CASSYPRQGNTGELFF. In DNA form, the CDR3 reads TGTGCCAGCAGTTATCCGAGACAGGGCAACACCGGGGAGCTGTTTTTT.

The genes are TRBV7-8 and TRBJ2-3, with TRBD2 as a possible D gene (5 bases). The CDR3 consists of 15 residues. CDR1 is SGHVS, CDR2 FQNEAQ, per germline. Trimming took 7 bases from V and 2 from J, leaving 16 bases between them. CDR3 in amino acids: CASTSGELTTDTQYF. CDR3 coding DNA: TGTGCCAGCACCTCCGGGGAACTAACCACAGATACGCAGTATTTT.

The chain couples TRBV11-2 to TRBJ2-5; 7 nucleotides align to TRBD1. CDR1 is SGHAT, CDR2 FQNNGV, per germline. CDR3 length equals 17 residues. V shed 1 base and J 4 bases; nucleotides not matched to a gene: 12. The chain's CDR3 is CASSLVKGQRGRETQYF. Here the CDR3 DNA reads TGTGCCAGCAGCTTAGTAAAGGGTCAGAGGGGGCGAGAGACCCAGTACTTC.

The genes are TRBV4-3 and TRBJ1-2; a weak D match, TRBD1 (5 bases). The CDR3 is 14 residues long. V gave up 2 bases and J gave up 4 bases, with 11 bases separating them. In germline, CDR1 is LGHNA, CDR2 YSLEER. CDR3 amino acids: CASSQTGPTYGYTF. In nucleotides, the CDR3 is TGCGCCAGCAGCCAAACAGGCCCCACCTATGGCTACACCTTC.

The rearrangement links TRBV19 to TRBJ2-2, with D possibly TRBD1 on 6 matching bases. Trimming took off 8 bases at V and 5 bases at J, with 12 bases between the two ends. The CDR3 is made up of 13 amino acids. Per germline, CDR1 LNHDA and CDR2 SQIVND (reference sequence). CDR3 sequence (DNA): TGTGCCAGTCAACCTCAGGGGACCGGGGAGCTGTTTTTT. Translated: CASQPQGTGELFF.

This clone was detected once. J is TRBJ2-3 and V is TRBV29-1; D remains ambiguous. The V and J ends lost 6 bases and 0 bases respectively, with 10 bases between them. There are 13 residues in the CDR3. Germline CDR1 reads SQVTM; CDR2 reads ANQGSEA. The CDR3 loop reads CSVKESSTDTQYF. DNA for the CDR3: TGCAGCGTAAAAGAATCTAGCACAGATACGCAGTATTTT.

V is TRBV28 and J is TRBJ1-5, with a tentative D call TRBD1 (6 bases). The CDR3 covers 13 residues. The germline V and J ends were trimmed by 6 bases and 9 bases, with 15 bases remaining between them. Germline V gene data show CDR1 as MDHEN and CDR2 as SYDVKM. CDR3: CASSPSKGGPQHF. CDR3 bases: TGTGCCAGCAGCCCTTCAAAGGGGGGGCCCCAGCATTTT.

The chain's CDR3 is CASSIVSGSGRSSYEQYF. CDR3 DNA sequence: TGTGCCAGCAGCATTGTTAGCGGGAGCGGCCGGAGCTCCTACGAGCAGTACTTC. The V and J genes are TRBV7-2 and TRBJ2-7; TRBD2 matches 9 bases. The CDR3 spans 18 residues. The germline V gene has CDR1 SGHTA and CDR2 FQGNSA. J was trimmed by 0 bases and V by 5 bases; bases with no gene match: 14.

The chain combines TRBV4-2 with TRBJ1-6; D is unresolved. Between the trimmed V and J ends, which lost 0 bases and 6 bases, there was a span of 9 bases. This CDR3 has 15 residues. Looked up from germline, CDR1 is LGHNA and CDR2 is YNFKEQ. In DNA, the CDR3 is TGTGCCAGCAGCCAAGATCCGGCAGGTAATTCACCCCTCCACTTT. Translated, it gives CASSQDPAGNSPLHF.

The chain uses TRBV7-8 and TRBJ2-1; D is unclear. Trimming pared 1 base from V and 7 bases from J, leaving 17 bases between. CDR1 and CDR2 from the germline V gene are SGHVS and FQNEAQ. CDR3 size: 16 residues. The CDR3 sequence is CASSLVTPVQGNEQFF. The CDR3 DNA reads TGTGCCAGCAGCTTAGTTACTCCGGTACAAGGGAATGAGCAGTTCTTC.